Below, one T cell receptor (beta chain) is given with its context. The target of this receptor is not known. No much larger clonotype is one base removed from it; base qualities were not supplied. The time point label corresponds to: pretreatment peripheral blood. The Qiagen DNeasy Blood extraction kit was used to purify genomic DNA from total PBMCs and tumor samples. PBMCs were collected pretreatment and during treatment, and were isolated and stored as previously described. This entry is derived from a study of PD-L1 blockade in urothelial cancer (dated by TCRdb to the late 2010s). Notes on the research overall: About 90% of the 29 patients were males with bladder-origin urothelial cancer, and about 60% of the 29 reported a prior smoking history. Over 28 patients had pretreatment blood TCR-seq, some 24 had at least one posttreatment blood collection, and some 24 had tumor TCR-seq. The study, an exploratory multi-omic analysis, examined somatic, immune and clinical correlates of response to PD-L1 blockade with atezolizumab in urothelial cancer. TCR sequencing covered pretreatment tumor samples and matched, serially collected peripheral blood taken before and after atezolizumab treatment. Whole exome sequencing and RNA sequencing of pretreatment tumors were performed alongside TCR sequencing in the same patients. Durable clinical benefit was defined as progression-free survival longer than 6 months, and TCR features were also tested against progression-free and overall survival. Blood samples yielded a median of about 150,000 T cells and more than 80,000 unique TCRs, with median clonality 0.080. Patients had an ECOG performance status of 0 or 1 and had received between 0 and 3 prior chemotherapy regimens. Durable clinical benefit was achieved by nine patients but not by the remaining 20. Blood samples were analyzed at two time points: 3 weeks after treatment start (second dose) and 6 weeks after treatment start. Overall study results and their limits: A pretreatment peripheral blood TCR clonality below the median was linked to improved progression-free and overall survival. Because the sample size was small (n of about 29) and many exploratory analyses were performed, the results are intended to be hypothesis-generating. Among patients with durable benefit, tumor-associated TCR clones showed greater expansion in peripheral blood 3 weeks after treatment started (n ≈ 24, p = 0.022).

V drops 5 bases and J drops 2 bases, leaving 16 bases in between. The germline V gene yields SGHVS for CDR1 and FQNEAQ for CDR2. The CDR3 covers 16 residues, taking in both the cysteine and the phenylalanine. Just the 48-base CDR3 DNA is kept, in frame starting at base 1. Synthetic TCR analog templates were spiked into each PCR so that absolute template abundance could be estimated from read counts. The immunoSEQ assay was used to amplify TCRbeta CDR3 regions from genomic DNA with bias-controlled V and J gene primers. Rearranged TCRbeta segments were sequenced at approximately 20X coverage. The published analysis was carried out like this. Clustering was used to correct sequencing errors, and CDR3s were annotated against IMGT so that V, D and J genes could be assigned. Out-of-frame and stop-codon sequences were excluded, and only productive TCRbeta rearrangements were used in downstream analyses. To compute clonality, Shannon entropy was normalized by the log of the number of unique productive sequences and then subtracted from one. Fisher's exact test with Benjamini-Hochberg correction, at a threshold of adjusted p below 0.01, was used to find clones that differed between time points or between blood and tumor. In its TCRdb copy, this immuneACCESS table keeps in-frame sequences only and misses some clones. Where compared with another copy, unresolved V genes explain less than half of these, and the others have no known cause. V and J calls and clone size are those listed in that table; D and trimming were worked out from the DNA. The sample table holds 45,000 or so clones, of which about 88% were seen once. Roughly 25% of the sample is in the top ten clones.

The TCR was taken from a donor at least 40 years old with urothelial cancer. This receptor chain uses TRBV7-8 and TRBJ1-3; the D gene is unclear. Source: PBMCs, taken around atezolizumab (anti-PD-L1) treatment. DNA sequence: TGTGCCAGCAGCCCCTGGGTGGGAGGGACTGGAAACACCATATATTTT. The encoded protein is CASSPWVGGTGNTIYF.